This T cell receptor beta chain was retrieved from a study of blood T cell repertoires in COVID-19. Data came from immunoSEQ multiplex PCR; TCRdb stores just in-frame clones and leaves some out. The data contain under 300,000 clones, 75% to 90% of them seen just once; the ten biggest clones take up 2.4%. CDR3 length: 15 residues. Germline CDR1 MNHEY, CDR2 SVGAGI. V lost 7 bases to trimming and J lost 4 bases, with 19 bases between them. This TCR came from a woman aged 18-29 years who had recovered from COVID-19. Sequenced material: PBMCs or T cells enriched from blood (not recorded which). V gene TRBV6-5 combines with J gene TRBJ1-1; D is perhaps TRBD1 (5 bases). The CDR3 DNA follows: TGTGCCAGCACCTCCTCGGGGGGTGGTGGCACTGAAGCTTTCTTT. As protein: CASTSSGGGGTEAFF.